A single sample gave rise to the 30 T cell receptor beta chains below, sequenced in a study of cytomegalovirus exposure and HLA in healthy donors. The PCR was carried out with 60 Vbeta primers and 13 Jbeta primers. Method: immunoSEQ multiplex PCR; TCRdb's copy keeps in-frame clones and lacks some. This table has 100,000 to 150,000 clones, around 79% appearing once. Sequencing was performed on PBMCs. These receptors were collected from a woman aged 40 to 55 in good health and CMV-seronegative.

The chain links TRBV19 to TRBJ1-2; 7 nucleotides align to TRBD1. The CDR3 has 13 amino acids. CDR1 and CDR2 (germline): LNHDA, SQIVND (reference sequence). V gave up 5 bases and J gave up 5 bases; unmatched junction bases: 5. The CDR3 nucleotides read TGTGCCAGTAGTTTACAGGGGCGTTATGGCTACACCTTC. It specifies CASSLQGRYGYTF. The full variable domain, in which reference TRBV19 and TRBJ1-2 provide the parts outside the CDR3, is DGGITQSPKYLFRKEGQNVTLSCEQNLNHDAMYWYRQDPGQGLRLIYYSQIVNDFQKGDIAEGYSVSREKKESFPLTVTSAQKNPTAFYLCASSLQGRYGYTFGSGTRLTVV.

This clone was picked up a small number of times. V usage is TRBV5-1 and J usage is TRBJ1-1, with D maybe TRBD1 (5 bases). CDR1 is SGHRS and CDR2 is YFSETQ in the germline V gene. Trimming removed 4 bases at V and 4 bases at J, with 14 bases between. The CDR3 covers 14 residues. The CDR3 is CASSLASGFTEAFF. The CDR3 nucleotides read TGCGCCAGCAGCCTTGCGTCAGGGTTCACTGAAGCTTTCTTT.

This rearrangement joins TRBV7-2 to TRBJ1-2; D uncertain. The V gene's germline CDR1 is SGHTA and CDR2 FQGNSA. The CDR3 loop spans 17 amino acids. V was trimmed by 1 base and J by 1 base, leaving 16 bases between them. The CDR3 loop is CASSLDGRERYNYGYTF. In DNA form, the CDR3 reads TGTGCCAGCAGCTTAGACGGCCGTGAGCGTTATAACTATGGCTACACCTTC.

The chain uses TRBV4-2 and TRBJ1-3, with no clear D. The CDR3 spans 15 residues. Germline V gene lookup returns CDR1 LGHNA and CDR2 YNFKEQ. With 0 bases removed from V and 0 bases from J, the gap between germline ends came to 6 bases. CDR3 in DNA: TGTGCCAGCAGCCAAGAACAGCCCTCTGGAAACACCATATATTTT. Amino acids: CASSQEQPSGNTIYF.

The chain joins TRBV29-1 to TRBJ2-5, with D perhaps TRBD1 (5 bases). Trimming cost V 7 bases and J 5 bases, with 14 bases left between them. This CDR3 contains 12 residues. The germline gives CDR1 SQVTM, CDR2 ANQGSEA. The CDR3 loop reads CSAHQGFETQYF. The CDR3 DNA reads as TGCAGCGCTCACCAGGGCTTCGAGACCCAGTACTTC.

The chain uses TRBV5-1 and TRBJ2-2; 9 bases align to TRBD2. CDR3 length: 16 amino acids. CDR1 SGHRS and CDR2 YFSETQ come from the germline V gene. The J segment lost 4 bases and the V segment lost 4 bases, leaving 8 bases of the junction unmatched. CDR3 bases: TGCGCCAGCAGCAAGCCTAGCGGGACGCTCACCGGGGAGCTGTTTTTT. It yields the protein CASSKPSGTLTGELFF. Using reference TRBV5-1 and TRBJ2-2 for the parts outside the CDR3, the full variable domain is KAGVTQTPRYLIKTRGQQVTLSCSPISGHRSVSWYQQTPGQGLQFLFEYFSETQRNKGNFPGRFSGRQFSNSRSEMNVSTLELGDSALYLCASSKPSGTLTGELFFGEGSRLTVL.

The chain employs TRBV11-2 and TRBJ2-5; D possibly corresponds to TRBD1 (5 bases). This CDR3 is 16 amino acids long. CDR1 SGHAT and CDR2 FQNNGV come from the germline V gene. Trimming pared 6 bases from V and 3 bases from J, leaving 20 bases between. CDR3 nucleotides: TGTGCCAGCAGACCAACCTACAGGAATACTAAAGAGACCCAGTACTTC. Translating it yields CASRPTYRNTKETQYF.

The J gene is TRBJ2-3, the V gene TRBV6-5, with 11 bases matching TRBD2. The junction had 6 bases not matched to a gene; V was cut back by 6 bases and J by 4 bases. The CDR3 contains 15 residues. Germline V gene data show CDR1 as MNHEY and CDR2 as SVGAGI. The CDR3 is CASRIAGGPSDTQYF. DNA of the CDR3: TGTGCCAGCAGGATAGCGGGAGGGCCGTCAGATACGCAGTATTTT.

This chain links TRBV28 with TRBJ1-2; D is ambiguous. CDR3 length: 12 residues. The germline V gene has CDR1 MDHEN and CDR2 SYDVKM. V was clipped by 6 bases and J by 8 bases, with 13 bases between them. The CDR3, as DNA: TGTGCCAGCAGCCAGACTGGTGACGGCTACACCTTC. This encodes CASSQTGDGYTF.

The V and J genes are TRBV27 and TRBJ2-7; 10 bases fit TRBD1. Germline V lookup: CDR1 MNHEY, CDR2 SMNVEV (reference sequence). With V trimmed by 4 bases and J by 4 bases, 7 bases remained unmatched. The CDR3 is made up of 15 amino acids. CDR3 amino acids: CASSSEGQGLYEQYF. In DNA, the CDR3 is TGTGCCAGCAGTTCAGAGGGACAGGGGTTGTACGAGCAGTACTTC.

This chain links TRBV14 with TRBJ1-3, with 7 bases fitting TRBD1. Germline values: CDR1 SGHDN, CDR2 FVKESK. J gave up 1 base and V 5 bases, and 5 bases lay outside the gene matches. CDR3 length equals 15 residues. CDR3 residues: CASSTHRGSGNTIYF. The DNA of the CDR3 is TGTGCCAGCAGCACCCACAGGGGATCTGGAAACACCATATATTTT.

Here the CDR3 DNA reads TGTGCCAGCAGCTTATCCGGGACTAGCGGATACGAGCAGTACTTC. Residues: CASSLSGTSGYEQYF. The chain links TRBV7-2 to TRBJ2-7; 11 positions match TRBD2. V lost 2 bases and J lost 4; bases outside the gene matches: 4. From germline, CDR1 is SGHTA and CDR2 FQGNSA. This CDR3 has 15 residues.

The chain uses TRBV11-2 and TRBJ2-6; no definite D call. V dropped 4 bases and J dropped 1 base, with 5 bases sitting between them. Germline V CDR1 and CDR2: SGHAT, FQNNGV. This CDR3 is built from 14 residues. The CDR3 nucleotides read TGTGCCAGCAGCTATCCTTCTGGGGCCAACGTCCTGACTTTC. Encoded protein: CASSYPSGANVLTF.

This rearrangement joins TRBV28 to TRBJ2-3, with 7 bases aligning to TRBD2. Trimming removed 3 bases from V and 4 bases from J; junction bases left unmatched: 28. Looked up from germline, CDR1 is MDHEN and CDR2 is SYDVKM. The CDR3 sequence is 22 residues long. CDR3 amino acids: CASSFKDPHRSGAPGTSDTQYF. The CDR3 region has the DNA TGTGCCAGCAGTTTTAAAGACCCCCATCGGAGCGGGGCCCCCGGGACGTCAGATACGCAGTATTTT.

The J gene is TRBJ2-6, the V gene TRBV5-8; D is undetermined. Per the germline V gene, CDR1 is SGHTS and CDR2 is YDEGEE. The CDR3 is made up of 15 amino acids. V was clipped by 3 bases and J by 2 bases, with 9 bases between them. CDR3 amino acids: CASSYFLPGANVLTF. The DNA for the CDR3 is TGTGCCAGCAGCTATTTCCTCCCTGGGGCCAACGTCCTGACTTTC.

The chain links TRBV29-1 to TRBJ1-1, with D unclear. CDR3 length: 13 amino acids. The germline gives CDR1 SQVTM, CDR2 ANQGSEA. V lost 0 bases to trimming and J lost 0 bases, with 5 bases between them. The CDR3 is CSVEEQMNTEAFF. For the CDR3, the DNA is TGCAGCGTTGAAGAACAGATGAACACTGAAGCTTTCTTT.

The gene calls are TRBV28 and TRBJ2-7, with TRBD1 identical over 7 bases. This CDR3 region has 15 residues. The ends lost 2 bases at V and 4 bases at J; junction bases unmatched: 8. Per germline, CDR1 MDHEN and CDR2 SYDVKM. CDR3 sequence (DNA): TGTGCCAGCAGTTTACCGTGGCAGGGGGAGTACGAGCAGTACTTC. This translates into CASSLPWQGEYEQYF.

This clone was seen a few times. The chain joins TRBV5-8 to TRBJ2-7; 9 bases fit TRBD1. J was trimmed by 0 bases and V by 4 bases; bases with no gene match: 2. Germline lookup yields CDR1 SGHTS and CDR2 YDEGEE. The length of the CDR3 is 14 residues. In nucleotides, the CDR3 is TGTGCCAGCAGCCGGACAGGGGCCTCCTACGAGCAGTACTTC. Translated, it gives CASSRTGASYEQYF.

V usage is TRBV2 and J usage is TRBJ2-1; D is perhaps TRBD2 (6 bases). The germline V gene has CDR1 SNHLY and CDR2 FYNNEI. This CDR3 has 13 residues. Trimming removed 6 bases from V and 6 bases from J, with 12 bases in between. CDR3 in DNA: TGTGCCAGCAGATTCACTAGCTCCAATGAGCAGTTCTTC. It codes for CASRFTSSNEQFF.

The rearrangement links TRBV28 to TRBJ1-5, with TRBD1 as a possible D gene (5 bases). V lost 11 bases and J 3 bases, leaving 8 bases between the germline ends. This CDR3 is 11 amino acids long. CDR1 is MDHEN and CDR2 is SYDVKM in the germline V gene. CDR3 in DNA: TGTGCCTCAGGGAACAATCAGCCCCAGCATTTT. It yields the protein CASGNNQPQHF. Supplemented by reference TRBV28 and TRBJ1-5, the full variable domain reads DVKVTQSSRYLVKRTGEKVFLECVQDMDHENMFWYRQDPGLGLRLIYFSYDVKMKEKGDIPEGYSVSREKKERFSLILESASTNQTSMYLCASGNNQPQHFGDGTRLSIL.

CDR3 sequence reads: CASSVATGGAGTDTQYF. CDR3 nucleotides: TGTGCCAGCAGCGTAGCTACGGGGGGCGCAGGCACAGATACGCAGTATTTT. The chain joins TRBV9 to TRBJ2-3; D might be TRBD2 (7 bases). The CDR3 totals 17 residues. Looked up from germline, CDR1 is SGDLS and CDR2 is YYNGEE. Trimming stripped 0 bases from V and 1 base from J, with 15 bases between. The full variable domain, with the rest looked up from reference TRBV9 and TRBJ2-3, is DSGVTQTPKHLITATGQRVTLRCSPRSGDLSVYWYQQSLDQGLQFLIQYYNGEERAKGNILERFSAQQFPDLHSELNLSSLELGDSALYFCASSVATGGAGTDTQYFGPGTRLTVL.

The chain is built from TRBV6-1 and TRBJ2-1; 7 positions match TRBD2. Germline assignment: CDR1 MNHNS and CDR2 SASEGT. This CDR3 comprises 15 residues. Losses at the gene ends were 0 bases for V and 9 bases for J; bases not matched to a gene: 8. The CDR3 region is CASSEAVALAGEQFF. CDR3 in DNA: TGTGCCAGCAGTGAAGCGGTCGCGTTAGCGGGTGAGCAGTTCTTC.

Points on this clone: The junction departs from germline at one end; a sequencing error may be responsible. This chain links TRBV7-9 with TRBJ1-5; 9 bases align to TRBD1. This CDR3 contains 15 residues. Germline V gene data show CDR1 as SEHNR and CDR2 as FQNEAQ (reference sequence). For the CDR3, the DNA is TGTTCCAGCAGCCCGGGGGACAGGGAAGGACAGCCCCAGCATTTT. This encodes CSSSPGDREGQPQHF. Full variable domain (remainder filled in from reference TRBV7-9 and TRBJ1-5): DTGVSQNPRHKITKRGQNVTFRCDPISEHNRLYWYRQTLGQGPEFLTYFQNEAQLEKSRLLSDRFSAERPKGSFSTLEIQRTEQGDSAMYLCSSSPGDREGQPQHFGDGTRLSIL.

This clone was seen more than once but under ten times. The CDR3 sequence is CSVPSGPYEQYF. CDR3 nucleotide sequence: TGCAGCGTTCCGAGCGGCCCCTACGAGCAGTACTTC. V and J are TRBV29-1 and TRBJ2-7, with a weak D call TRBD2 (5 bases). V dropped 5 bases and J dropped 2 bases, with 10 bases sitting between them. The CDR3 contains 12 residues. Germline values: CDR1 SQVTM, CDR2 ANQGSEA.

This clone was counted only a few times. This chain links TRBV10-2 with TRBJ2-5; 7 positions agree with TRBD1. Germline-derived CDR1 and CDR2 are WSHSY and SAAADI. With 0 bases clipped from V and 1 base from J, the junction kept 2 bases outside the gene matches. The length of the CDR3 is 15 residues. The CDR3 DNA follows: TGCGCCAGCAGTGAGTCTTGGACAGGCCAAGAGACCCAGTACTTC. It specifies CASSESWTGQETQYF.

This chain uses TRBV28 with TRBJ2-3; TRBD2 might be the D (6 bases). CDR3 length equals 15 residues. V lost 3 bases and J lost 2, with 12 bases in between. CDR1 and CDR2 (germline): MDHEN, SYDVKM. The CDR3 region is CASSLTGTFTDTQYF. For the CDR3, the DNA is TGTGCCAGCAGTTTGACTGGGACTTTCACAGATACGCAGTATTTT.

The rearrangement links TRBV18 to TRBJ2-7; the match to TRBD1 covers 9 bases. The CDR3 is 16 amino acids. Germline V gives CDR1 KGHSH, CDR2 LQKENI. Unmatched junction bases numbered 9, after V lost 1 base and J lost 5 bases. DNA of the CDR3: TGTGCCAGCTCACCACTCTCTGGACAGGGGATGAACGAGCAGTACTTC. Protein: CASSPLSGQGMNEQYF. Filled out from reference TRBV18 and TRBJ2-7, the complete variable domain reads NAGVMQNPRHLVRRRGQEARLRCSPMKGHSHVYWYRQLPEEGLKFMVYLQKENIIDESGMPKERFSAEFPKEGPSILRIQQVVRGDSAAYFCASSPLSGQGMNEQYFGPGTRLTVT.

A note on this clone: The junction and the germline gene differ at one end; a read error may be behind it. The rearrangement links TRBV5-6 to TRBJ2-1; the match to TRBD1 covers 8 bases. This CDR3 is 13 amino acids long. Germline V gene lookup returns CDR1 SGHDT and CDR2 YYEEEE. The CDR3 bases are TGTGCCGGCAGCATTGACAGGGGAGGTGAGCAGTTCTTC. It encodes CAGSIDRGGEQFF.

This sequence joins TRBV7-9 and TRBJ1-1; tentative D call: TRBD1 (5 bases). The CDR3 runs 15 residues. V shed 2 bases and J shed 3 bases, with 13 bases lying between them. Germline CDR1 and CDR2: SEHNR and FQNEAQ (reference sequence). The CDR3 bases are TGTGCCAGCAGCTTATTTCAGGGCCTGCACACTGAAGCTTTCTTT. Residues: CASSLFQGLHTEAFF.

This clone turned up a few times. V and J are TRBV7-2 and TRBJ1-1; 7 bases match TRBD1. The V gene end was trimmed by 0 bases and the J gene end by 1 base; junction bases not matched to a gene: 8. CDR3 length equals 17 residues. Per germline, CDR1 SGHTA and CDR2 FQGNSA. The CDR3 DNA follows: TGTGCCAGCAGCTTAGCCCTGGGACAGCCTCAGAACACTGAAGCTTTCTTT. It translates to CASSLALGQPQNTEAFF.